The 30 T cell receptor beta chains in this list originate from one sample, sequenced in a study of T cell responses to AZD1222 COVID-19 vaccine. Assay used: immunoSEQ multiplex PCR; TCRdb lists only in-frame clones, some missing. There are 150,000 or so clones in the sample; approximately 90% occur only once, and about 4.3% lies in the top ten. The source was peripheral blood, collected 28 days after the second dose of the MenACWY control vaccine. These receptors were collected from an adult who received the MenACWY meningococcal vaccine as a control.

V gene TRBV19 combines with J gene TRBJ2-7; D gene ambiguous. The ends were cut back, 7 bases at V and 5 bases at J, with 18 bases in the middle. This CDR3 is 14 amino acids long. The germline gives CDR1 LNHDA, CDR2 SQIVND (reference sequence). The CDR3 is CASNPGPRVHEQYF. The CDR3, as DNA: TGTGCCAGTAACCCGGGTCCTCGGGTACACGAGCAGTACTTC.

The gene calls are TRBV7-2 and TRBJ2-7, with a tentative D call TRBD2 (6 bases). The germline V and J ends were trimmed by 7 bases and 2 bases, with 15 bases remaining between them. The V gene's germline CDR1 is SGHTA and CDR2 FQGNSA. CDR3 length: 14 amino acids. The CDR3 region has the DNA TGTGCCAGCAACGACCAGGCGGGACCCTACGAGCAGTACTTC. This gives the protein CASNDQAGPYEQYF.

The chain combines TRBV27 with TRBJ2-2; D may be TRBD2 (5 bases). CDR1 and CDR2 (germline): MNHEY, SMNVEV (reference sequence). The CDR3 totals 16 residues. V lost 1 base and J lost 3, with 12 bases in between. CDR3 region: CASSLYGSVYTGELFF. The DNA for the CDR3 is TGTGCCAGCAGTTTATATGGGAGCGTTTACACCGGGGAGCTGTTTTTT.

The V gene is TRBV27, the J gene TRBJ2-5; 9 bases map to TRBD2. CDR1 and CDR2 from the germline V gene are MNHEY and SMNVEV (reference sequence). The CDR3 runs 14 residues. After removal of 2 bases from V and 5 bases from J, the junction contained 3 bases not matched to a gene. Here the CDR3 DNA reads TGTGCCAGCAGTTTAGTAGCGGGAGACGAGACCCAGTACTTC. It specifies CASSLVAGDETQYF.

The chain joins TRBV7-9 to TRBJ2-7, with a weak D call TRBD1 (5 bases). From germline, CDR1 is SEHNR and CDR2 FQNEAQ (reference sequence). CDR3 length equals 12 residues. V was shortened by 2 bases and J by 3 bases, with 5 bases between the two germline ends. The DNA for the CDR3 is TGTGCCAGCAGCTTAACAGGCTACGAGCAGTACTTC. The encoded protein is CASSLTGYEQYF.

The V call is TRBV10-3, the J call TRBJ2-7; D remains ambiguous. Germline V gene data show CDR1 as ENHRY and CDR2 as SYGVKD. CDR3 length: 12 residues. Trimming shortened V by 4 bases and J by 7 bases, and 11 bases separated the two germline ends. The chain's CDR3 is CAISGSRSEQYF. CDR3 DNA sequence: TGTGCCATCAGTGGCTCTCGTTCGGAGCAGTACTTC.

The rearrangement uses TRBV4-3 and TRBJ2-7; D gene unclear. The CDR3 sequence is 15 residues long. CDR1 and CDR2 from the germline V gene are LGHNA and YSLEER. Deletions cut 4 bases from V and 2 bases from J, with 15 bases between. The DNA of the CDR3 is TGCGCCAGCAGCCCCCAAGCGACGGGTCCCTACGAGCAGTACTTC. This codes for CASSPQATGPYEQYF.

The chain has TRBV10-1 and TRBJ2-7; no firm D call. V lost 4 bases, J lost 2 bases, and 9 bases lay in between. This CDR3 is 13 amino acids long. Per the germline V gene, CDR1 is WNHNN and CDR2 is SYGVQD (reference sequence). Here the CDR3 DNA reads TGCGCCAGCAGTGGGATTAACCCCTACGAGCAGTACTTC. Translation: CASSGINPYEQYF.

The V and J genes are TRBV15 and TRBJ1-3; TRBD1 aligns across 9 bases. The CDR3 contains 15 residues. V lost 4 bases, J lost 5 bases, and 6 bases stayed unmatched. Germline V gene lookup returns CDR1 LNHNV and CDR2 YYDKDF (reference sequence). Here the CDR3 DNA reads TGTGCCACCAGCATTGGACAGGGGAGAAGAAACACCATATATTTT. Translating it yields CATSIGQGRRNTIYF.

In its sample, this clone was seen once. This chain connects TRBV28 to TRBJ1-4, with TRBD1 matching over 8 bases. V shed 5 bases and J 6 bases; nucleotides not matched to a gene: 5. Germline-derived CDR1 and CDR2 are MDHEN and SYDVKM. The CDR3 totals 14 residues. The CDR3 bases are TGTGCCAGCAGTCCAGGGGGCCCGGATGAAAAACTGTTTTTT. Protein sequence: CASSPGGPDEKLFF.

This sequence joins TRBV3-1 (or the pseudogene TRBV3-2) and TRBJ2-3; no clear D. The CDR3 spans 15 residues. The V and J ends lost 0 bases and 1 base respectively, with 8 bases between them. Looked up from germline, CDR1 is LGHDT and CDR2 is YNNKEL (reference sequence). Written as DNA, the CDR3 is TGTGCCAGCAGCCAAGACATTGGTGGCACAGATACGCAGTATTTT. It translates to CASSQDIGGTDTQYF.

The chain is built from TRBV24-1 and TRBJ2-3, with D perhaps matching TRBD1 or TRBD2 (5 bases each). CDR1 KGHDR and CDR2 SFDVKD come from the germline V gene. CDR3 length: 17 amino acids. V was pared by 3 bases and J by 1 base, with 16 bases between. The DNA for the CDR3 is TGTGCCACCAGTGATCAAGAGGGGCCTCCTCGCACAGATACGCAGTATTTT. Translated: CATSDQEGPPRTDTQYF.

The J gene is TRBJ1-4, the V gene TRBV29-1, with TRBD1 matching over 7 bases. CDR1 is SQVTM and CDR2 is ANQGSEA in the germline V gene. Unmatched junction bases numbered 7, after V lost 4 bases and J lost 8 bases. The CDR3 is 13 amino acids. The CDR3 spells CSVVIQGREKLFF. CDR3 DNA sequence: TGCAGCGTTGTAATACAGGGGCGGGAAAAACTGTTTTTT.

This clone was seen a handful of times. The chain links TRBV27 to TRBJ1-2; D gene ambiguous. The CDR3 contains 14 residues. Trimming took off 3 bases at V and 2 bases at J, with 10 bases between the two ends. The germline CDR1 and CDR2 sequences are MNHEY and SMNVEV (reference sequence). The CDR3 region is CASSFRALNYGYTF. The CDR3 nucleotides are TGTGCCAGCAGTTTTAGGGCTCTAAACTATGGCTACACCTTC.

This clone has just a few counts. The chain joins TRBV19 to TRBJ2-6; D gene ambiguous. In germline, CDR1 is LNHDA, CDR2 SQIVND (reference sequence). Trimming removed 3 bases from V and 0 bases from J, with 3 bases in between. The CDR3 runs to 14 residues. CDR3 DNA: TGTGCCAGTAGTATCGACTCTGGGGCCAACGTCCTGACTTTC. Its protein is CASSIDSGANVLTF.

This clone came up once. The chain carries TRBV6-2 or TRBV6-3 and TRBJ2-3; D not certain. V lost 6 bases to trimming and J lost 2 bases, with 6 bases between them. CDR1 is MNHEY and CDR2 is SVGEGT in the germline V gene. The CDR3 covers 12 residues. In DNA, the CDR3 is TGTGCCAGCAGCCTCTTCACAGATACGCAGTATTTT. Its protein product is CASSLFTDTQYF.

The CDR3 DNA is TGTGCCAGTAGTACCTCCGGGGCCAACGTCCTGACTTTC. Its protein product is CASSTSGANVLTF. The chain employs TRBV19 and TRBJ2-6; D remains unclear. V was cut by 4 bases and J by 4 bases, with 5 bases left in between. The CDR3 totals 13 residues. Germline CDR1 reads LNHDA; CDR2 reads SQIVND (reference sequence).

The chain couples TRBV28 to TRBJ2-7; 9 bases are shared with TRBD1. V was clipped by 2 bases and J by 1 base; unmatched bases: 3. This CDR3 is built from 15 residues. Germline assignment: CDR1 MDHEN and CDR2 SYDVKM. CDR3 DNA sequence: TGTGCCAGCAGTTTACCCGGGACAGGGTCCTACGAGCAGTACTTC. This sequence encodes CASSLPGTGSYEQYF.

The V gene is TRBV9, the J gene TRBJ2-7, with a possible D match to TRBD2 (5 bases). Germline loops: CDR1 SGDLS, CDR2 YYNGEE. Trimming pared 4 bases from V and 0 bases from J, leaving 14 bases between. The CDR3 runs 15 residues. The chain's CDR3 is CASSRRSGNSYEQYF. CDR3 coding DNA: TGTGCCAGCAGCCGCCGAAGCGGCAACTCCTACGAGCAGTACTTC. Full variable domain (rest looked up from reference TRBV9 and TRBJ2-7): DSGVTQTPKHLITATGQRVTLRCSPRSGDLSVYWYQQSLDQGLQFLIQYYNGEERAKGNILERFSAQQFPDLHSELNLSSLELGDSALYFCASSRRSGNSYEQYFGPGTRLTVT.

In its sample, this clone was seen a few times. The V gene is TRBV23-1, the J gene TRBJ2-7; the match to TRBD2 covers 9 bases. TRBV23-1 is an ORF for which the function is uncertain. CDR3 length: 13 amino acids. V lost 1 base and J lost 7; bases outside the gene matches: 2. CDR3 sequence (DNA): TGCGCCAGCAGTCAATTTCTAGCGGGGGAGCAGTACTTC. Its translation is CASSQFLAGEQYF.

CDR3 protein: CASSRNDRGISEAFF. Here the CDR3 DNA reads TGTGCCAGCAGTCGCAATGACAGGGGAATATCTGAAGCTTTCTTT. The genes are TRBV6-5 and TRBJ1-1; 8 positions agree with TRBD1. The CDR3 is 15 residues long. J gave up 6 bases and V 5 bases, and 11 bases lay outside the gene matches. Germline V gene sequence: CDR1 MNHEY, CDR2 SVGAGI.

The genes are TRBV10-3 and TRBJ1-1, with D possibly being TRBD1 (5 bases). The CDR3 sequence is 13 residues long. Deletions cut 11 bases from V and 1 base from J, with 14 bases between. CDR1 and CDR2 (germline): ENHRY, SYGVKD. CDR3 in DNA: TGTGCCCCCTCCGGGACGGGGAACACTGAAGCTTTCTTT. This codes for CAPSGTGNTEAFF.

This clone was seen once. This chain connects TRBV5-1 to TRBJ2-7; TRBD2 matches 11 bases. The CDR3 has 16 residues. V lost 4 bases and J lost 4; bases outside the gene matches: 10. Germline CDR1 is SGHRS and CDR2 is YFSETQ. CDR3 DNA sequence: TGCGCCAGCAGCCTGAAACCGGGACTAGCGGTTTACGAGCAGTACTTC. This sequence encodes CASSLKPGLAVYEQYF.

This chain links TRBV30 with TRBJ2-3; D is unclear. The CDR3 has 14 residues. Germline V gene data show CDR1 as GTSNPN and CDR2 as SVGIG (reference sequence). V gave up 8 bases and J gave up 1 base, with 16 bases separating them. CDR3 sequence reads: CAGISGGRTDTQYF. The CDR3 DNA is TGTGCCGGTATATCGGGCGGCCGCACAGATACGCAGTATTTT.

The CDR3 region is CASSLGSGNTEAFF. The DNA for the CDR3 is TGTGCCAGCAGCTTAGGTTCCGGGAACACTGAAGCTTTCTTT. The J gene is TRBJ1-1, the V gene TRBV11-3, with D unclear. The CDR3 has 14 residues. Trimming shortened V by 1 base and J by 1 base, and 7 bases separated the two germline ends. Germline V gene lookup returns CDR1 SGHNT and CDR2 YENEEA. Full variable domain (missing parts from reference TRBV11-3 and TRBJ1-1): EAGVVQSPRYKIIEKKQPVAFWCNPISGHNTLYWYLQNLGQGPELLIRYENEEAVDDSQLPKDRFSAERLKGVDSTLKIQPAELGDSAVYLCASSLGSGNTEAFFGQGTRLTVV.

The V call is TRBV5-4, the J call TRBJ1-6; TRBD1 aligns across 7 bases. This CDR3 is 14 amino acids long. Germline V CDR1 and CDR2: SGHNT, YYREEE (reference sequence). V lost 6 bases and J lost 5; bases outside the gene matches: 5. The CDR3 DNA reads TGTGCCAGCACCAGGGGGACAAATAATTCACCCCTCCACTTT. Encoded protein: CASTRGTNNSPLHF.

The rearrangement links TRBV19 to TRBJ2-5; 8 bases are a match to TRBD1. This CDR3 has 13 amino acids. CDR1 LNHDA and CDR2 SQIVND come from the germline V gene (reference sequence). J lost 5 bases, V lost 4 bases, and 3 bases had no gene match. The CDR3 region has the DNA TGTGCCAGTAGTAAGGACAGGGAGGAGACCCAGTACTTC. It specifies CASSKDREETQYF.

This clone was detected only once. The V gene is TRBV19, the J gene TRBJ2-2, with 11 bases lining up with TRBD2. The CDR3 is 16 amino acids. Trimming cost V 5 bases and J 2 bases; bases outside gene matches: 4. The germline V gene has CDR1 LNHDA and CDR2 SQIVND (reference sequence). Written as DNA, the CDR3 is TGTGCCAGTAGTCTAGGACTAGCGGGTAACACCGGGGAGCTGTTTTTT. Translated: CASSLGLAGNTGELFF.

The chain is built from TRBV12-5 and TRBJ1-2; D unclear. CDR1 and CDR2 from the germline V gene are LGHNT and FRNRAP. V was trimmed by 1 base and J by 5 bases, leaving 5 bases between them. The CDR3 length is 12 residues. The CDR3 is CASGLDPYGYTF. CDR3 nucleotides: TGTGCTAGTGGTTTGGATCCTTATGGCTACACCTTC.

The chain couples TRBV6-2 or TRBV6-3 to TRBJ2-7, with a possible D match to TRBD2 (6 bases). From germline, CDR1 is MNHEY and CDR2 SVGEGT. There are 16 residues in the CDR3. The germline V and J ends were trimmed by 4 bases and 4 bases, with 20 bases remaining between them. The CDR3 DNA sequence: TGTGCCAGCAGTTCCCCAATACGACTAGAGTGGTACGAGCAGTACTTC. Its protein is CASSSPIRLEWYEQYF.